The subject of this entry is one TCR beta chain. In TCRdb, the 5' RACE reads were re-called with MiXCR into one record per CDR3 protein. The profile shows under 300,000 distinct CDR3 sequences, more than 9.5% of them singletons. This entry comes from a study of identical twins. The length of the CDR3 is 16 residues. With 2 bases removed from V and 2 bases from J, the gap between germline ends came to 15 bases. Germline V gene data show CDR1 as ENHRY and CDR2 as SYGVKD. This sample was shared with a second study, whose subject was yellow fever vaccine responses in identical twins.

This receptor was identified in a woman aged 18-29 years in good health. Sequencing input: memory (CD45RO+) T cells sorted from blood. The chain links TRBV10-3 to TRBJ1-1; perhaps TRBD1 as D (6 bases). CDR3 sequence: CAISEGQGRGNTEAFF. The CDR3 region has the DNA TGTGCCATCAGTGAGGGTCAAGGCAGGGGCAACACTGAAGCTTTCTTT.